This section outlines one TCR beta chain sequence together with its context. No antigen is known for it. The data were taken from a study of cytomegalovirus exposure and HLA in healthy donors. CDR1 is DFQATT, CDR2 SNEGSKA, per germline (reference sequence). CDR3 length equals 11 residues. V was pared by 3 bases and J by 4 bases, with 6 bases between. Vbeta (60) and Jbeta (13) primers were used in the PCR. Profiling relied on immunoSEQ multiplex PCR, and the TCRdb table lists in-frame clones only, not all of them. This table holds 210,000 or so clones, under 80% found once. Findings of the study overall: An apparent linkage of common viral pathogens to several of the most significant clusters emerged in a later analysis. An assumption of roughly uniform sequencing depth across donors underlay the presence/absence analyses. Most CMV-associated TCR beta chains were later found to appear HLA-restricted. The authors excluded some V segments, including TRBV6-2 and TRBV6-3, as indistinguishable.

The sequencing input was PBMCs. This TCR derives from a girl under 10 years old in good health and CMV-seronegative. This chain connects TRBV20-1 to TRBJ1-1, with no clear D. CDR3 nucleotides: TGCAGTGCTAGGAGGATCACTGAAGCTTTCTTT. It codes for CSARRITEAFF.